The next 4 T cell receptor beta chains were all read from a single sample in a study of OX40 agonist ivuxolimab in advanced cancers. Profiled with immunoSEQ multiplex PCR; TCRdb holds only in-frame clones, not every one. The sample shows 95,000 to 100,000 clones, less than 95% of them seen only once. This specimen consisted of CD4+ or CD8+ T cells sorted from blood, obtained in a trial of the OX40 agonist ivuxolimab. Every receptor here comes from an adult with an advanced solid tumor such as melanoma, head and neck, liver or kidney cancer.

Concerning this clone: At the DNA level, this CDR3 is encoded by other sequences in the same sample as well. V usage is TRBV30 and J usage is TRBJ2-3; the match to TRBD2 covers 10 bases. The germline CDR1 and CDR2 sequences are GTSNPN and SVGIG (reference sequence). This CDR3 is 16 amino acids long. Germline trimming cut 2 bases from V and 4 bases from J; bases unmatched to any gene: 9. The CDR3 protein is CAWSQGLAGVSDTQYF. The CDR3, as DNA: TGTGCCTGGAGTCAGGGGCTAGCGGGAGTGTCAGATACGCAGTATTTT.

The chain carries TRBV6-5 and TRBJ2-2; possible D gene TRBD2, 6 bases. Trimming pared 8 bases from V and 2 bases from J, leaving 15 bases between. This CDR3 comprises 15 residues. Germline V gene data show CDR1 as MNHEY and CDR2 as SVGAGI. This chain's CDR3 is CASRWASVNTGELFF. For the CDR3, the DNA is TGTGCCAGCCGTTGGGCTAGCGTTAACACCGGGGAGCTGTTTTTT.

The chain recombines TRBV28 with TRBJ2-5; no firm D call. The closer fit of TRBJ2-7 to the DNA end suggests the J call may be wrong. Germline CDR1 MDHEN, CDR2 SYDVKM. This CDR3 has 16 amino acids. Here the CDR3 DNA reads TGTGCCAGCGAAAAACTAACCGGGTCCCCGGGCCACGAGCAGTACTTC. The encoded protein is CASEKLTGSPGHEQYF.

A remark on this clone: Compared with germline, one end of the junction differs, possibly owing to a read error. The chain combines TRBV6-5 with TRBJ2-2; D is possibly TRBD1 (6 bases). CDR1 is MNHEY and CDR2 is SVGAGI in the germline V gene. The CDR3 consists of 14 residues. CDR3 sequence: CASTPDGEKGVLFF. The CDR3 DNA follows: TGTGCCAGCACCCCCGATGGGGAAAAGGGGGTGCTGTTTTTT.